This TCR beta chain is from a study of blood T cell repertoires in COVID-19. Produced via immunoSEQ multiplex PCR; TCRdb's table is partial and in-frame only. The sample contains approximately 670,000 clones, 75% to 90% of which appear only once. This clone was detected once. Germline lookup yields CDR1 SNHLY and CDR2 FYNNEI. The CDR3 is 13 amino acids. J lost 3 bases, V lost 5 bases, and 2 bases had no gene match. This chain links TRBV2 with TRBJ2-5; 8 nucleotides line up with TRBD1. The sequencing input was peripheral blood. This TCR was recovered from a woman aged 18-29 years with acute or convalescent COVID-19. The CDR3 sequence is CASSWDRKETQYF. Here the CDR3 DNA reads TGTGCCAGCAGTTGGGACAGGAAAGAGACCCAGTACTTC.